Shown below are 8 T cell receptor beta chains from a single sample sequenced in a study of shared clonotypes between healthy human individuals (dated by TCRdb to the early 2020s). Library preparation used the immunoSEQ multiplex PCR assay. Held by TCRdb, this immuneACCESS table contains in-frame sequences only and omits some clones. Under half of the omission traces to an unresolved V gene where checked; the cause of the rest is unknown. The sample contains some 2.1 million clones, 85% to 95% of them found a single time. Of the sample, roughly 0.13% is held by the ten largest clones. The sequenced material came from naive CD4+ T cells sorted from blood. In light of the paper, this sample's cell subset or site label describes: CD45RA+ positively selected. Source of these receptors: a man between 18 and 29 years old in good health.

V usage is TRBV7-2 and J usage is TRBJ2-7; a possible D gene is TRBD2 (6 bases). CDR1 and CDR2 from the germline V gene are SGHTA and FQGNSA. The CDR3 covers 14 residues. V lost 4 bases, J lost 4 bases, and 14 bases lay in between. The CDR3 region is CASSYSRLGYEQYF. The CDR3 nucleotides read TGTGCCAGCAGCTATTCCAGACTAGGATACGAGCAGTACTTC.

The V and J genes are TRBV12-5 and TRBJ2-3; 8 bases agree with TRBD2. Germline-derived CDR1 and CDR2 are LGHNT and FRNRAP. With 4 bases clipped from V and 7 bases from J, the junction kept 10 bases outside the gene matches. This CDR3 region has 15 residues. The CDR3 protein is CASGWGQAGVYTQYF. CDR3 nucleotides: TGTGCTAGTGGTTGGGGGCAAGCGGGAGTTTATACGCAGTATTTT.

The V and J genes are TRBV5-1 and TRBJ2-3, with D perhaps being TRBD1 or TRBD2 (5 bases each). CDR1 SGHRS and CDR2 YFSETQ come from the germline V gene. The length of the CDR3 is 15 residues. V lost 4 bases, J lost 4 bases, and 16 bases lay in between. In nucleotides, the CDR3 is TGCGCCAGCAGCGAGGGGATTCAAGGCCCAGATACGCAGTATTTT. Translating it yields CASSEGIQGPDTQYF. The variable domain in full, completed from reference TRBV5-1 and TRBJ2-3, reads KAGVTQTPRYLIKTRGQQVTLSCSPISGHRSVSWYQQTPGQGLQFLFEYFSETQRNKGNFPGRFSGRQFSNSRSEMNVSTLELGDSALYLCASSEGIQGPDTQYFGPGTRLTVL.

The genes are TRBV5-4 and TRBJ1-2; 9 bases line up with TRBD1. Germline CDR1 is SGHNT and CDR2 is YYREEE (reference sequence). Losses at the gene ends were 2 bases for V and 3 bases for J; bases not matched to a gene: 5. The CDR3 extends over 15 amino acids. CDR3 loop: CASSFPGQGDYGYTF. In DNA form, the CDR3 reads TGTGCCAGCAGCTTTCCGGGACAGGGCGACTATGGCTACACCTTC. Variable domain in full (rest from reference TRBV5-4 and TRBJ1-2): ETGVTQSPTHLIKTRGQQVTLRCSSQSGHNTVSWYQQALGQGPQFIFQYYREEENGRGNFPPRFSGLQFPNYSSELNVNALELDDSALYLCASSFPGQGDYGYTFGSGTRLTVV.

This chain joins TRBV2 and TRBJ2-7; the D gene could be TRBD1 or TRBD2 (6 bases each). The CDR3 spans 11 residues. Per the germline V gene, CDR1 is SNHLY and CDR2 is FYNNEI. Trimming stripped 7 bases from V and 5 bases from J, with 9 bases between. The CDR3 bases are TGTGCCAGCAAAAGGGGGGACGAGCAGTACTTC. Translated, it gives CASKRGDEQYF.

The chain is built from TRBV5-8 and TRBJ2-7, with a possible D match to TRBD1 (6 bases). V lost 6 bases to trimming and J lost 0 bases, with 19 bases between them. The CDR3 extends over 16 amino acids. Germline V lookup: CDR1 SGHTS, CDR2 YDEGEE. The CDR3 sequence is CASITPRDKSSYEQYF. The CDR3 DNA reads TGTGCCAGCATCACCCCTCGGGACAAAAGCTCCTACGAGCAGTACTTC.

The CDR3 DNA is TGTGCCAGCTCACCCCTAGGGACATACGGATCCGAGCAGTACTTC. Translation: CASSPLGTYGSEQYF. V gene TRBV18 combines with J gene TRBJ2-7; a weak D match, TRBD1 (6 bases). Trimming pared 3 bases from V and 6 bases from J, leaving 18 bases between. Germline V gene lookup returns CDR1 KGHSH and CDR2 LQKENI. This CDR3 contains 15 residues. The variable domain in full, with the rest retrieved from reference TRBV18 and TRBJ2-7, is NAGVMQNPRHLVRRRGQEARLRCSPMKGHSHVYWYRQLPEEGLKFMVYLQKENIIDESGMPKERFSAEFPKEGPSILRIQQVVRGDSAAYFCASSPLGTYGSEQYFGPGTRLTVT.

To note about this clone: Different DNA sequences within this sample yield the same CDR3. The rearrangement links TRBV7-9 to TRBJ1-2; no reliable D call. The CDR3 is 13 amino acids. The germline V gene encodes CDR1 SEHNR and CDR2 FQNEAQ (reference sequence). V shed 0 bases and J shed 8 bases, with 10 bases lying between them. As DNA, the CDR3 is TGTGCCAGCAGCTTAGCAGGAGGAGGGGGCTACACCTTC. This codes for CASSLAGGGGYTF. Drawing the rest from reference TRBV7-9 and TRBJ1-2, the complete variable domain is DTGVSQNPRHKITKRGQNVTFRCDPISEHNRLYWYRQTLGQGPEFLTYFQNEAQLEKSRLLSDRFSAERPKGSFSTLEIQRTEQGDSAMYLCASSLAGGGGYTFGSGTRLTVV.